The rows below give T cell receptor beta chains drawn from one sample of a study of shared clonotypes between healthy human individuals. Generated by immunoSEQ multiplex PCR, the TCRdb table keeps only in-frame clones and is missing some. The top ten clones hold 34% of a sample with roughly 660,000 clones, about 90% of them seen once. The sample taken for sequencing was memory CD8+ T cells from PBMCs. The receptors originated from a man younger than 35 in good health. Some clones in this sample may be carry-over from other donors' samples. Both conserved end residues are part of each CDR3. Each record gives: CDR3 protein, CDR3 DNA, clone size, V gene, J gene, D gene. D genes are given only for firm matches. Clone size appears in some rows only: once, few, many, or a class for an expanded clone.

CSVRGDYGYTF,TGCAGCGTTCGGGGCGACTATGGCTACACCTTC,NA,TRBV29-1,TRBJ1-2,NA
CASSGQYSNQPQHF,TGTGCCAGCAGCGGACAGTATAGCAATCAGCCCCAGCATTTT,NA,TRBV2,TRBJ1-5,NA
CASSLNRDQPQHF,TGTGCCAGCAGTTTGAACCGGGATCAGCCCCAGCATTTT,NA,TRBV28,TRBJ1-5,NA
CASSASSGSYEQYF,TGTGCCAGCAGCGCGTCTAGCGGTTCCTACGAGCAGTACTTC,NA,TRBV11-1,TRBJ2-7,TRBD2
CASSGRTGELLGYEQYF,TGTGCCAGCAGCGGTCGGACAGGGGAGCTCCTCGGTTACGAGCAGTACTTC,NA,TRBV7-9,TRBJ2-7,TRBD1
CASSQEGTSSRTDTQYF,TGTGCCAGCAGCCAAGAAGGGACTAGCAGTCGCACAGATACGCAGTATTTT,NA,TRBV4-2,TRBJ2-3,TRBD2
CASSLGSRMGYTF,TGTGCCAGCAGCTTAGGGTCGCGCATGGGCTACACCTTC,once,TRBV7-9,TRBJ1-2,NA
CASSGSGYPYNEQFF,TGTGCCAGCAGCGGAAGCGGCTATCCCTACAATGAGCAGTTCTTC,NA,TRBV5-6,TRBJ2-1,NA
CASSGPTPGNTIYF,TGTGCCAGCAGCGGACCAACCCCTGGAAACACCATATATTTT,NA,TRBV9,TRBJ1-3,NA
CASSQSGTSGRKETQYF,TGTGCCAGCAGCCAATCCGGGACTAGCGGGAGAAAAGAGACCCAGTACTTC,once,TRBV7-9,TRBJ2-5,TRBD2
CASSGRGARSSYNEQFF,TGTGCCAGTAGTGGCAGGGGGGCGAGGAGCTCCTACAATGAGCAGTTCTTC,NA,TRBV19,TRBJ2-1,NA
CASSVPGQKETQYF,TGTGCCAGCAGTGTGCCGGGACAGAAAGAGACCCAGTACTTC,NA,TRBV6-1,TRBJ2-5,TRBD1
CASSDRTGVFNEQFF,TGCGCCAGCAGTGATAGGACAGGGGTCTTCAATGAGCAGTTCTTC,NA,TRBV10-1,TRBJ2-1,TRBD1
CASSFEEGAQGEQYF,TGTGCCAGCAGTTTCGAAGAGGGGGCGCAAGGCGAGCAGTACTTC,NA,TRBV6-5,TRBJ2-7,TRBD1
CASSFRISGDTQYF,TGTGCCAGTAGTTTTAGGATAAGCGGAGATACGCAGTATTTT,NA,TRBV19,TRBJ2-3,NA
CASSLGGQAHSGYTF,TGTGCCAGCAGCTTGGGGGGACAGGCTCATAGTGGCTACACCTTC,NA,TRBV5-6,TRBJ1-2,TRBD1
CASSVVGGRASGELFF,TGTGCCAGCAGCGTAGTGGGCGGGAGGGCCTCCGGGGAGCTGTTTTTT,NA,TRBV9,TRBJ2-2,TRBD2
CASSPLRAQPNEQYF,TGTGCCAGCAGTCCCCTCCGGGCCCAACCCAACGAGCAGTACTTC,NA,TRBV6-5,TRBJ2-7,NA
CASSSSIIAGNEQFF,TGTGCCAGCAGCTCGTCTATAATTGCGGGCAATGAGCAGTTCTTC,NA,TRBV13,TRBJ2-1,NA
CSVSGVGPDYEQYF,TGCAGCGTGTCGGGGGTTGGACCGGACTACGAGCAGTACTTC,NA,TRBV29-1,TRBJ2-7,NA
CASSTGANQPQHF,TGTGCCAGCAGTACAGGGGCCAATCAGCCCCAGCATTTT,NA,TRBV21-1,TRBJ1-5,NA